This entry lists 13 T cell receptor beta chains sequenced from one sample in a study of response to subunit inactivated influenza vaccine. MiXCR, run by TCRdb on the RT-PCR reads, gives a single entry per CDR3 protein. The sample shows 500,000 to 600,000 distinct CDR3 sequences, approximately 13% of them seen only once. Specimen: PBMCs from blood, collected more than 35 days after vaccination. These receptors were taken from a man in his fifties or sixties who received an inactivated influenza vaccine.

This clonotype was picked up a small number of times. The gene calls are TRBV24-1 and TRBJ2-1; 7 nucleotides line up with TRBD2. CDR3 size: 16 residues. The ends lost 5 bases at V and 0 bases at J; junction bases unmatched: 6. Per the germline V gene, CDR1 is KGHDR and CDR2 is SFDVKD. As DNA, the CDR3 is TGTGCCACCAGTGGTATCGGGGGGAGCTCCTACAATGAGCAGTTCTTC. It specifies CATSGIGGSSYNEQFF.

This clonotype has just a few counts. The V and J genes are TRBV6-1 and TRBJ2-1; D perhaps matches TRBD2 (7 bases). V gave up 4 bases and J gave up 2 bases, with 12 bases separating them. In germline, CDR1 is MNHNS, CDR2 SASEGT. The CDR3 covers 15 residues. CDR3 amino acids: CASSGGRGTYNEQFF. The DNA of the CDR3 is TGTGCCAGCAGTGGGGGGAGGGGGACCTACAATGAGCAGTTCTTC.

The sample holds a few counts of this clonotype. The gene calls are TRBV5-1 and TRBJ2-5; tentatively, D is TRBD1 (6 bases). Trimming took 2 bases from V and 5 from J, leaving 19 bases between them. Germline values: CDR1 SGHRS, CDR2 YFSETQ. The CDR3 totals 16 residues. CDR3 sequence: CASSFQPGQNGETQYF. The CDR3 DNA reads as TGCGCCAGCAGCTTCCAACCTGGACAGAATGGCGAGACCCAGTACTTC.

The table lists this clonotype with many counts. The V call is TRBV28, the J call TRBJ2-3; perhaps TRBD1 as D (6 bases). The germline V gene has CDR1 MDHEN and CDR2 SYDVKM. The V end was cut by 3 bases, the J end by 5 bases, with 12 bases between. The CDR3 is 14 amino acids. DNA of the CDR3: TGTGCCAGCAGTTTGTTTACAGGGAGAGATACGCAGTATTTT. Protein sequence: CASSLFTGRDTQYF.

This clonotype was observed a few times. This chain uses TRBV20-1 with TRBJ2-5; D perhaps matches TRBD1 (5 bases). The CDR3 is 17 amino acids. The V end lost 1 base, the J end lost 3 bases, and 21 bases lay between the germline ends. Germline CDR1 is DFQATT and CDR2 is SNEGSKA (reference sequence). CDR3 bases: TGCAGTGCTAGAGGTCGGACACCGCTACCCAACGAAGAGACCCAGTACTTC. This sequence encodes CSARGRTPLPNEETQYF.

The CDR3 is CSARDFYQETQYF. The CDR3 DNA reads TGCAGTGCTAGAGACTTCTACCAAGAGACCCAGTACTTC. The chain joins TRBV20-1 to TRBJ2-5; D is unresolved. V lost 0 bases and J lost 0, with 5 bases in between. Germline CDR1 and CDR2: DFQATT and SNEGSKA (reference sequence). There are 13 residues in the CDR3.

For this clonotype: The junction does not match germline at one end; this may be a read error. The chain uses TRBV7-8 and TRBJ2-7; 16 bases align to TRBD2. CDR3 length: 17 residues. Germline assignment: CDR1 SGHVS and CDR2 FQNEAQ. CDR3 residues: CASSIAGLAGGWYEQYF. The CDR3 DNA reads TGTGCCAGCAGCATAGCGGGACTAGCGGGAGGGTGGTACGAGCAGTACTTC.

This sequence joins TRBV20-1 and TRBJ1-5, with a possible D match to TRBD1 (6 bases). The CDR3 is made up of 16 amino acids. The V end was cut by 5 bases, the J end by 9 bases, with 26 bases between. Germline V gives CDR1 DFQATT, CDR2 SNEGSKA (reference sequence). The CDR3 here is CSALGGAGALRGPQHF. CDR3 nucleotide sequence: TGCAGTGCTCTAGGGGGGGCGGGGGCCTTGCGGGGGCCCCAGCATTTT.

The rearrangement uses TRBV20-1 and TRBJ2-6; possibly TRBD1 for D (5 bases). V shed 3 bases and J shed 1 base, with 10 bases lying between them. The germline gives CDR1 DFQATT, CDR2 SNEGSKA (reference sequence). This CDR3 has 15 residues. The CDR3 nucleotides are TGCAGTGCTAGTCAGGGTCAATCTGGGGCCAACGTCCTGACTTTC. As protein: CSASQGQSGANVLTF.

The chain is built from TRBV24-1 and TRBJ2-3; no clear D. Germline CDR1 and CDR2: KGHDR and SFDVKD. The CDR3 consists of 12 residues. V was clipped by 5 bases and J by 0 bases, with 2 bases between them. The CDR3 nucleotides are TGTGCCACCAGTGGCAGCACAGATACGCAGTATTTT. Protein product: CATSGSTDTQYF.

This clonotype was seen a handful of times. The chain employs TRBV2 and TRBJ1-6; D possibly corresponds to TRBD1 (5 bases). Germline CDR1 is SNHLY and CDR2 is FYNNEI. V lost 8 bases to trimming and J lost 8 bases, with 16 bases between them. The CDR3 consists of 14 residues. CDR3 region: CASQSRGQDSPLHF. CDR3 coding DNA: TGTGCCAGCCAGAGCAGAGGACAAGATTCACCCCTCCACTTT.

The V gene is TRBV5-1, the J gene TRBJ2-3; no clear D gene. The length of the CDR3 is 14 residues. Germline CDR1 and CDR2: SGHRS and YFSETQ. Trimming shortened V by 8 bases and J by 2 bases, and 15 bases separated the two germline ends. The CDR3 is CASRTDSPTDTQYF. CDR3 in DNA: TGCGCCAGTCGGACGGATTCACCCACAGATACGCAGTATTTT.

The chain is built from TRBV4-3 and TRBJ2-5; tentative D call: TRBD2 (5 bases). In germline, CDR1 is LGHNA, CDR2 YSLEER. The CDR3 contains 18 residues. V was pared by 0 bases and J by 0 bases, with 17 bases between. CDR3 sequence (DNA): TGCGCCAGCAGCCAAGATGCGCCGACGGGATCTTACCAAGAGACCCAGTACTTC. It yields the protein CASSQDAPTGSYQETQYF.